This TCR beta chain came from a study of graft-versus-host responses after intestinal transplantation. Across the study: Uniformly, recipients were administered anti-thymocyte globulin induction with subsequent tacrolimus and steroids for roughly three years.

The CDR3 has 14 residues. The V end lost 3 bases, the J end lost 1 base, and 10 bases lay between the germline ends. Germline V CDR1 and CDR2: MGHRA, YSYEKL. As for this clone: Antigen unknown. This CDR3 is also generated by other DNA sequences in the sample.

Method: immunoSEQ multiplex PCR; TCRdb's copy keeps in-frame clones and lacks some. The profile covers some 120,000 clones, with 90% to 95% appearing a single time and less than 1.5% taken by the ten largest. Sequenced material: unstimulated CD8+ T cells sorted from spleen or lymph node cells, taken before transplant. V usage is TRBV4-1 and J usage is TRBJ2-7; no clear D gene. This sequence originates from a human donor who was the organ donor for an intestinal transplant. This CDR3 is CASSQGSGSYEQYF. CDR3 sequence (DNA): TGCGCCAGCAGCCAGGGTTCGGGTTCCTACGAGCAGTACTTC.